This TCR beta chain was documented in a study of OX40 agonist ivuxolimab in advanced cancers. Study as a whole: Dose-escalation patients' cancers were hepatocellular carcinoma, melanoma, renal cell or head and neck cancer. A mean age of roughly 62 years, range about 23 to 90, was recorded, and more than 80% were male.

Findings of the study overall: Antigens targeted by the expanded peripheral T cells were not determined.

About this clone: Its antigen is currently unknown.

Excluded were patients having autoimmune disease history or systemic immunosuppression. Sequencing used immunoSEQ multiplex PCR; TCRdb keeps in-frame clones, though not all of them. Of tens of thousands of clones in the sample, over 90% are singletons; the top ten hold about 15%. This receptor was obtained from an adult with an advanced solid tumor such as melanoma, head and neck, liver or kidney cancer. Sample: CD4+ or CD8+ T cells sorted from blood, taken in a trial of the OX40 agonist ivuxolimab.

The CDR3 is CASSFEDRGVSEAFF. The CDR3 DNA reads as TGTGCCAGCAGCTTTGAGGACAGGGGGGTTTCGGAAGCTTTCTTT. This rearrangement joins TRBV7-9 to TRBJ1-1; 10 bases align to TRBD1. Germline V lookup: CDR1 SEHNR, CDR2 FQNEAQ (reference sequence). V lost 3 bases and J lost 8; bases outside the gene matches: 9. The CDR3 consists of 15 residues.